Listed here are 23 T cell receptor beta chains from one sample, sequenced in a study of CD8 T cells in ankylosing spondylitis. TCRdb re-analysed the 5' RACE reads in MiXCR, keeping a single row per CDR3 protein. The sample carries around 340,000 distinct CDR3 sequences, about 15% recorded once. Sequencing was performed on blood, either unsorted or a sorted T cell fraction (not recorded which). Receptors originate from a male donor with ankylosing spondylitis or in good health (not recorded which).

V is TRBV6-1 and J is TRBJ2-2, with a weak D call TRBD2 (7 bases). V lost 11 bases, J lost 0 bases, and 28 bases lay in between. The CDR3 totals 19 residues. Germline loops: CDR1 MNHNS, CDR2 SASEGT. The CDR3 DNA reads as TGTGCCGGCCGGGGGGCACCGGGACGGCCGACAACGAACACCGGGGAGCTGTTTTTT. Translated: CAGRGAPGRPTTNTGELFF.

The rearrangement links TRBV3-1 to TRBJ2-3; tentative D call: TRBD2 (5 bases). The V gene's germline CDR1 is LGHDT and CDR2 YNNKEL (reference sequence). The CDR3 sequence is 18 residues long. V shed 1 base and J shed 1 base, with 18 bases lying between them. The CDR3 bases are TGTGCCAGCAGCCAAGGTAGGACTGCGAATCCTGGCACAGATACGCAGTATTTT. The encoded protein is CASSQGRTANPGTDTQYF.

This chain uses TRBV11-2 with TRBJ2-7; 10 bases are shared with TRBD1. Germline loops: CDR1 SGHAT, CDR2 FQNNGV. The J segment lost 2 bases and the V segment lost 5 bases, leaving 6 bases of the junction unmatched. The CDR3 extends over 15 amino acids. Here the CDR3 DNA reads TGTGCCAGCAGCCCGGACAGGGGGTGGGCCTACGAGCAGTACTTC. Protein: CASSPDRGWAYEQYF.

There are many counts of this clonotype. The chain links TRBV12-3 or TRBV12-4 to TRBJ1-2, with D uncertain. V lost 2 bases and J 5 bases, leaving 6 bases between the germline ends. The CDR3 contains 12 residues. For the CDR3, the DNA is TGTGCCAGCAGTTTATTAGAGTATGGCTACACCTTC. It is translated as CASSLLEYGYTF.

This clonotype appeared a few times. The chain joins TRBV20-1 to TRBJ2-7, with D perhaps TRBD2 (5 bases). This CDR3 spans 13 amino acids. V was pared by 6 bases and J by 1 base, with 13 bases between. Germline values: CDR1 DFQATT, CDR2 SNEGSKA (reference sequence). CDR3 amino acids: CSAPGLASYEQYF. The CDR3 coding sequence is TGCAGTGCCCCAGGACTGGCATCCTACGAGCAGTACTTC.

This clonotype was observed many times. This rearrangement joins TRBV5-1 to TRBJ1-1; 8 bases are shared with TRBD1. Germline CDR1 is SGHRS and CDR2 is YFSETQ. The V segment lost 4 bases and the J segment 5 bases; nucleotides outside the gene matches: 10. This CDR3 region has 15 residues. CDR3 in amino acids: CASSLQTGGGTEAFF. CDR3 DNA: TGCGCCAGCAGCCTGCAAACAGGGGGTGGTACTGAAGCTTTCTTT.

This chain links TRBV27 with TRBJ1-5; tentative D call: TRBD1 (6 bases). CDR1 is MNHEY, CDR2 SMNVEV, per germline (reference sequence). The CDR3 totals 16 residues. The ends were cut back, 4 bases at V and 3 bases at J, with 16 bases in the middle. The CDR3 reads CASSSTGKRDNQPQHF. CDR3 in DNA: TGTGCCAGCAGTTCCACAGGGAAACGAGACAATCAGCCCCAGCATTTT.

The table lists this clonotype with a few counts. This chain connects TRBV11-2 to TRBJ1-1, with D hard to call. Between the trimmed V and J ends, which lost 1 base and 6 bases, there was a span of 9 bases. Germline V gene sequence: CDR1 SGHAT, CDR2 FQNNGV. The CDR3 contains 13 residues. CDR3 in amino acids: CASSLAGSAEAFF. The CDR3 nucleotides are TGTGCCAGCAGCTTAGCGGGGTCGGCTGAAGCTTTCTTT.

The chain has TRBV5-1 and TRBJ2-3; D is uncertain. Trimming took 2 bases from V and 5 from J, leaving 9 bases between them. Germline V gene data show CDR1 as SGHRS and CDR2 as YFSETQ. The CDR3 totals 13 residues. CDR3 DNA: TGCGCCAGCAGCTTTCCGGAGAAAGATACGCAGTATTTT. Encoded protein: CASSFPEKDTQYF. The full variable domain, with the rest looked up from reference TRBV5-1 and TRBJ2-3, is KAGVTQTPRYLIKTRGQQVTLSCSPISGHRSVSWYQQTPGQGLQFLFEYFSETQRNKGNFPGRFSGRQFSNSRSEMNVSTLELGDSALYLCASSFPEKDTQYFGPGTRLTVL.

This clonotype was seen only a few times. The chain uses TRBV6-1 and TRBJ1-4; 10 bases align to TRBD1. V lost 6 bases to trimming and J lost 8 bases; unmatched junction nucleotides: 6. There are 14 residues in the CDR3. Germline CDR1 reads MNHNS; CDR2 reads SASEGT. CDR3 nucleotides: TGTGCCAGCAGGACAGGGGGCGGTGAAGAAAAACTGTTTTTT. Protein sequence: CASRTGGGEEKLFF.

The chain's CDR3 is CASSIGTSFSYEQYF. CDR3 in DNA: TGTGCCAGTAGTATAGGGACTAGCTTCTCCTACGAGCAGTACTTC. The V gene is TRBV19, the J gene TRBJ2-7; the match to TRBD2 covers 8 bases. The trim removed 1 base at V and 0 bases at J, leaving 2 bases unmatched. CDR1 is LNHDA, CDR2 SQIVND, per germline (reference sequence). This CDR3 has 15 amino acids. The variable domain in full, completed from reference TRBV19 and TRBJ2-7, reads DGGITQSPKYLFRKEGQNVTLSCEQNLNHDAMYWYRQDPGQGLRLIYYSQIVNDFQKGDIAEGYSVSREKKESFPLTVTSAQKNPTAFYLCASSIGTSFSYEQYFGPGTRLTVT.

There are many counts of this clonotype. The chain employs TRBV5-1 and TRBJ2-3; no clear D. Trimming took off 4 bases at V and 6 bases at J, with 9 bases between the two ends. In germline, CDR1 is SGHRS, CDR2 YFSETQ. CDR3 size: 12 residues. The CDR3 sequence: CASSLLSDTQYF. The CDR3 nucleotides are TGCGCCAGCAGCCTGCTTTCGGATACGCAGTATTTT. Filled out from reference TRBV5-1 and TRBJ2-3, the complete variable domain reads KAGVTQTPRYLIKTRGQQVTLSCSPISGHRSVSWYQQTPGQGLQFLFEYFSETQRNKGNFPGRFSGRQFSNSRSEMNVSTLELGDSALYLCASSLLSDTQYFGPGTRLTVL.

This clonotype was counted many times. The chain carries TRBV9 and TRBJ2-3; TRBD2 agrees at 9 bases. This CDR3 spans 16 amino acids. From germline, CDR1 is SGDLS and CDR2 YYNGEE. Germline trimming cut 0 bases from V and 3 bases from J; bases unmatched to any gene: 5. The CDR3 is CASSVGNSGSTDTQYF. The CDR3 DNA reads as TGTGCCAGCAGCGTAGGGAATAGCGGGAGTACAGATACGCAGTATTTT.

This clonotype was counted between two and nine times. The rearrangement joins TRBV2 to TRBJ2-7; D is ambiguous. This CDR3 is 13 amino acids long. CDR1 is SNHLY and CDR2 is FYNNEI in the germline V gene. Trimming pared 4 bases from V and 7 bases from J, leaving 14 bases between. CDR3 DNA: TGTGCCAGCAGTGGGCAGGAGTCAGGAGAGCAGTACTTC. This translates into CASSGQESGEQYF.

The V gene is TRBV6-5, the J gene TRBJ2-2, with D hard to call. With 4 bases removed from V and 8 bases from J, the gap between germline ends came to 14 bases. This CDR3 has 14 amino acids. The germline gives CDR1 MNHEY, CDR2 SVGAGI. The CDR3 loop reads CASSSPVSPGELFF. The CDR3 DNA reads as TGTGCCAGCAGTTCCCCGGTTAGTCCGGGGGAGCTGTTTTTT.

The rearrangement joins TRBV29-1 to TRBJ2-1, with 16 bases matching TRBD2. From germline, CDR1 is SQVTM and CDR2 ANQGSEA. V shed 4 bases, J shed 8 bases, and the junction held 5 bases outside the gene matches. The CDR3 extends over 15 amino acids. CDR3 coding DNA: TGCAGCGTTGTACAGGGACTAGCGGGGGGGGATGAGCAGTTCTTC. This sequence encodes CSVVQGLAGGDEQFF.

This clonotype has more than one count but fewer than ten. CDR3 in DNA: TGTGCCAGCAGCAAACGGCCGCGTAATGAAAAACTGTTTTTT. This sequence encodes CASSKRPRNEKLFF. V gene TRBV6-1 combines with J gene TRBJ1-4; no reliable D call. With 6 bases removed from V and 4 bases from J, the gap between germline ends came to 12 bases. The CDR3 is made up of 14 amino acids. CDR1 and CDR2 from the germline V gene are MNHNS and SASEGT.

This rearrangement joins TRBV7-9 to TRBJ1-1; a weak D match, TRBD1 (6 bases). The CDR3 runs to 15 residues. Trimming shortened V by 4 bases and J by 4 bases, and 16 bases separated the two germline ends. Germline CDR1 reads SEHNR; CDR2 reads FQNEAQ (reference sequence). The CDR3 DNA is TGTGCCAGCAGCTCTCAGGGGTTAGGGGGCACTGAAGCTTTCTTT. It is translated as CASSSQGLGGTEAFF.

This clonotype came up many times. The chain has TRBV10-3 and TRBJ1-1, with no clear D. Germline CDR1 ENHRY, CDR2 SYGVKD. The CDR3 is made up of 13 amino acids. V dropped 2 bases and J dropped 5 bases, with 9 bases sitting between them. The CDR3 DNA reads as TGTGCCATCAGTGAGGTAGGCGGAACTGAAGCTTTCTTT. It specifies CAISEVGGTEAFF.

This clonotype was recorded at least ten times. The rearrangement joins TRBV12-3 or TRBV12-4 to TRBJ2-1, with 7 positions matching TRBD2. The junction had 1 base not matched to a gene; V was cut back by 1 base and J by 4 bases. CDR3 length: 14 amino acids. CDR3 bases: TGTGCCAGCAGTTTAGTGGGGGGGTACAATGAGCAGTTCTTC. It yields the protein CASSLVGGYNEQFF.

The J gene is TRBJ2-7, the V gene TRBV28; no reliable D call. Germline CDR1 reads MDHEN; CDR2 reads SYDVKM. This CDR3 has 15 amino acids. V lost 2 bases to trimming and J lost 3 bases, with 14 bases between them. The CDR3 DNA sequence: TGTGCCAGCAGTTTAATGAGGCGTCCAGTCTACGAGCAGTACTTC. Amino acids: CASSLMRRPVYEQYF.

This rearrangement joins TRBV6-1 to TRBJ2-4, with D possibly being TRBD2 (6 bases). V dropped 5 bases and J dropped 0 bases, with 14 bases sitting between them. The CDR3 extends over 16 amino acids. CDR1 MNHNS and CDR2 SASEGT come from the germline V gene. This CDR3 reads CASSRGTRVAKNIQYF. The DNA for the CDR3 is TGTGCCAGCAGTCGTGGGACTCGGGTAGCCAAAAACATTCAGTACTTC.

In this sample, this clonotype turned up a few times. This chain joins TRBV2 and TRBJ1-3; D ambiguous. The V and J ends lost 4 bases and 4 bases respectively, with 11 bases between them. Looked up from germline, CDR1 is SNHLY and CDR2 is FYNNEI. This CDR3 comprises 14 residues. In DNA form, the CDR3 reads TGTGCCAGCAGTGTAAAGTGGACGGGAAACACCATATATTTT. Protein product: CASSVKWTGNTIYF.